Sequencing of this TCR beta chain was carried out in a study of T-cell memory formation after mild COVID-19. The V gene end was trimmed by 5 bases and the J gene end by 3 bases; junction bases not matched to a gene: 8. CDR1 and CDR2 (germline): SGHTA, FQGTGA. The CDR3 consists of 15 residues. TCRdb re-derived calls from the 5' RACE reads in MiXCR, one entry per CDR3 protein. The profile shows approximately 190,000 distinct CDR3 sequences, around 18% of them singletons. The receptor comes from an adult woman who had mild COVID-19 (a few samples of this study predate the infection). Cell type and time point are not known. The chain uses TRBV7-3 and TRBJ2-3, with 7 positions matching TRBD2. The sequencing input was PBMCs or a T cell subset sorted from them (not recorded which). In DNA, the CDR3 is TGTGCCAGCAGCCCAAATCCTAGCGGAACAGATACGCAGTATTTT. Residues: CASSPNPSGTDTQYF.